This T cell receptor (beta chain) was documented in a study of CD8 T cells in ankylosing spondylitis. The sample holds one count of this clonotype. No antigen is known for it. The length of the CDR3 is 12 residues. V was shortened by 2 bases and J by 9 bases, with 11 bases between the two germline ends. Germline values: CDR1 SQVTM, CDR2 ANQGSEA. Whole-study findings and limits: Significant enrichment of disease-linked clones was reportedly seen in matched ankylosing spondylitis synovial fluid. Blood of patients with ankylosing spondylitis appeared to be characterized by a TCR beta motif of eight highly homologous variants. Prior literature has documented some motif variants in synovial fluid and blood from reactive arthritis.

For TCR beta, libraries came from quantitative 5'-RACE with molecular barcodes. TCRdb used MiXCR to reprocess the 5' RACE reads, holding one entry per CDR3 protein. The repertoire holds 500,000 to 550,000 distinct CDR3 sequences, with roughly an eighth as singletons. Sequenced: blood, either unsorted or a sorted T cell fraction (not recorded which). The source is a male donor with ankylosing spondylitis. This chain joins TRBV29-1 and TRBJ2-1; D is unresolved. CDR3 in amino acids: CSVEPTSGEQFF. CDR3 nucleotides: TGCAGCGTTGAACCGACGTCCGGTGAGCAGTTCTTC.